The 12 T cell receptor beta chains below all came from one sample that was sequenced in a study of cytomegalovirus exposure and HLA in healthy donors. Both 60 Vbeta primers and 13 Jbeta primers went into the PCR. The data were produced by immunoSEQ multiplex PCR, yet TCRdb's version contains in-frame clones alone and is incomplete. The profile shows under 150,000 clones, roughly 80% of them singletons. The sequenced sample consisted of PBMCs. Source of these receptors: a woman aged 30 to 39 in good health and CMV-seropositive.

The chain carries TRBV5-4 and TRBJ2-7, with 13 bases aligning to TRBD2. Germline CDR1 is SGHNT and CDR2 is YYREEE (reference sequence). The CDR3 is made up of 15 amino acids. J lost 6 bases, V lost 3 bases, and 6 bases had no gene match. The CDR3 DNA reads TGTGCCAGCAGCTATAGGACTAGCGGGGGAGGCGAGCAGTACTTC. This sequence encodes CASSYRTSGGGEQYF.

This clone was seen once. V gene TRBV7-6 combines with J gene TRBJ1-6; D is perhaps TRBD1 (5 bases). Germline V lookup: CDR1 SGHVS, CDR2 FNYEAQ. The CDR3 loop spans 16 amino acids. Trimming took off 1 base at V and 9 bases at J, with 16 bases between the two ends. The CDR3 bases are TGTGCCAGCAGCTTAGACCGGGGGGGTAGGGGTTCACCCCTCCACTTT. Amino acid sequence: CASSLDRGGRGSPLHF.

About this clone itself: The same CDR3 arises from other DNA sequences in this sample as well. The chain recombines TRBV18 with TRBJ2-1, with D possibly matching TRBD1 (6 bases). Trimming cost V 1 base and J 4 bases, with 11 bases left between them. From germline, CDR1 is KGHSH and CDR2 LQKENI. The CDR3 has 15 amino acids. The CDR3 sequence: CASSPRDNPYNEQFF. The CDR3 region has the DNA TGTGCCAGCTCACCACGGGACAACCCATACAATGAGCAGTTCTTC.

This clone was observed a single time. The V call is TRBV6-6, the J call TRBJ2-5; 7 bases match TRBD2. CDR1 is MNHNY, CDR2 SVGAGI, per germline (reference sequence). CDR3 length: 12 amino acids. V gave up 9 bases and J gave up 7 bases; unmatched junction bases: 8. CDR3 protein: CASGGDSGTQYF. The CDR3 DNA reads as TGTGCCAGTGGGGGGGACTCGGGGACCCAGTACTTC.

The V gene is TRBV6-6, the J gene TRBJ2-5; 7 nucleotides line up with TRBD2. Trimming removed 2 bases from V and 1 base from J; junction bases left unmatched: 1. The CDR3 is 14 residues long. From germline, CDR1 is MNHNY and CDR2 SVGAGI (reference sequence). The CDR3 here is CASSYGTTQETQYF. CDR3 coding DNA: TGTGCCAGCAGTTACGGGACTACCCAAGAGACCCAGTACTTC.

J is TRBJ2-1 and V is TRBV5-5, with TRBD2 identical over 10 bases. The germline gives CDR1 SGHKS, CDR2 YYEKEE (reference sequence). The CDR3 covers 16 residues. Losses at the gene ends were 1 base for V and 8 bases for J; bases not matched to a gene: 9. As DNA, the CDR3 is TGTGCCAGCAGCTTGTTAGAACTAGCGGGGTTGTATGAGCAGTTCTTC. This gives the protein CASSLLELAGLYEQFF.

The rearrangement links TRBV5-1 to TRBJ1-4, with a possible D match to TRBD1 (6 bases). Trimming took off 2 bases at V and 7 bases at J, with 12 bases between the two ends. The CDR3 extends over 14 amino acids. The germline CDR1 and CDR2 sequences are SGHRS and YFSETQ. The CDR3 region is CASSLQGGGEKLFF. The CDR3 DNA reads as TGCGCCAGCAGCTTACAGGGTGGCGGTGAAAAACTGTTTTTT. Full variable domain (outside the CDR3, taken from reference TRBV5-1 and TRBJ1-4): KAGVTQTPRYLIKTRGQQVTLSCSPISGHRSVSWYQQTPGQGLQFLFEYFSETQRNKGNFPGRFSGRQFSNSRSEMNVSTLELGDSALYLCASSLQGGGEKLFFGSGTQLSVL.

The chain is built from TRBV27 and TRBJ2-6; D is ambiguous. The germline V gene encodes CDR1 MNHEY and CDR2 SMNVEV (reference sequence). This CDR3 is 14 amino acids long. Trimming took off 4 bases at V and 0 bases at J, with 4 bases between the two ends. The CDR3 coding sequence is TGTGCCAGCAGTTACGGCTCTGGGGCCAACGTCCTGACTTTC. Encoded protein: CASSYGSGANVLTF.

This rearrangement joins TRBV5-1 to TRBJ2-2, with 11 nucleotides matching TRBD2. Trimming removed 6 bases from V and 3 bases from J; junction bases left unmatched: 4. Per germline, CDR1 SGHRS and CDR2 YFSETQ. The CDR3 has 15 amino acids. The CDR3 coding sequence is TGCGCCAGCACAAAGGGACTAGCGGACACCGGGGAGCTGTTTTTT. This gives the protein CASTKGLADTGELFF. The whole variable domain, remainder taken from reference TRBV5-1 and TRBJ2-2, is KAGVTQTPRYLIKTRGQQVTLSCSPISGHRSVSWYQQTPGQGLQFLFEYFSETQRNKGNFPGRFSGRQFSNSRSEMNVSTLELGDSALYLCASTKGLADTGELFFGEGSRLTVL.

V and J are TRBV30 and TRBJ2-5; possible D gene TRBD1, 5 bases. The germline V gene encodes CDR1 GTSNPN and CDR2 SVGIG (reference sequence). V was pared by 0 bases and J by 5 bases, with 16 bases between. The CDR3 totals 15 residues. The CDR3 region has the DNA TGTGCCTGGAGTGTATGGGGCCATCGAGCGGAGACCCAGTACTTC. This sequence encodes CAWSVWGHRAETQYF.

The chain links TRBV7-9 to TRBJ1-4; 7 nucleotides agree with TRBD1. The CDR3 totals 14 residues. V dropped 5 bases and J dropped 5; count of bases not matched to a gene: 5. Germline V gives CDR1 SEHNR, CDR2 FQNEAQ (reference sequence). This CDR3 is CASSRPGQNEKLFF. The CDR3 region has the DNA TGTGCCAGCAGCCGACCGGGACAGAATGAAAAACTGTTTTTT.

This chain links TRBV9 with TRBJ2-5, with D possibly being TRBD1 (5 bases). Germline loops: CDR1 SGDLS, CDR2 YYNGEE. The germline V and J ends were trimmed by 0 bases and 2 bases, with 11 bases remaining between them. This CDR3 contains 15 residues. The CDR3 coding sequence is TGTGCCAGCAGCGTAGGCACAGGTCAACAAGAGACCCAGTACTTC. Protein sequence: CASSVGTGQQETQYF. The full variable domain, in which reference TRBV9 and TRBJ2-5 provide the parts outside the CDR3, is DSGVTQTPKHLITATGQRVTLRCSPRSGDLSVYWYQQSLDQGLQFLIQYYNGEERAKGNILERFSAQQFPDLHSELNLSSLELGDSALYFCASSVGTGQQETQYFGPGTRLLVL.